Below, one T cell receptor (beta chain) is given with its context. The PCR ran on 60 Vbeta and 13 Jbeta primers. Measured with immunoSEQ multiplex PCR; TCRdb has only the in-frame clones, and not every one. In the table there are fewer than 50,000 clones, about 60% of which are singletons. The sample is drawn from a study of cytomegalovirus exposure and HLA in healthy donors. Study details: Among the approximately 400 genotyped donors, about 81% were placed in the Caucasian-associated ancestry cluster.

In germline, CDR1 is SGHNT, CDR2 YENEEA. The V end was cut by 5 bases, the J end by 2 bases, with 12 bases between. This CDR3 spans 15 amino acids. Sequencing used PBMCs. The J gene is TRBJ2-2, the V gene TRBV11-3; a possible D gene is TRBD1 (6 bases). The source of this sequence is a man in his fifties or sixties in good health and CMV-seropositive. The CDR3 DNA reads as TGTGCCAGCAGCGCAGGGGAGTTTAACACCGGGGAGCTGTTTTTT. Protein: CASSAGEFNTGELFF.